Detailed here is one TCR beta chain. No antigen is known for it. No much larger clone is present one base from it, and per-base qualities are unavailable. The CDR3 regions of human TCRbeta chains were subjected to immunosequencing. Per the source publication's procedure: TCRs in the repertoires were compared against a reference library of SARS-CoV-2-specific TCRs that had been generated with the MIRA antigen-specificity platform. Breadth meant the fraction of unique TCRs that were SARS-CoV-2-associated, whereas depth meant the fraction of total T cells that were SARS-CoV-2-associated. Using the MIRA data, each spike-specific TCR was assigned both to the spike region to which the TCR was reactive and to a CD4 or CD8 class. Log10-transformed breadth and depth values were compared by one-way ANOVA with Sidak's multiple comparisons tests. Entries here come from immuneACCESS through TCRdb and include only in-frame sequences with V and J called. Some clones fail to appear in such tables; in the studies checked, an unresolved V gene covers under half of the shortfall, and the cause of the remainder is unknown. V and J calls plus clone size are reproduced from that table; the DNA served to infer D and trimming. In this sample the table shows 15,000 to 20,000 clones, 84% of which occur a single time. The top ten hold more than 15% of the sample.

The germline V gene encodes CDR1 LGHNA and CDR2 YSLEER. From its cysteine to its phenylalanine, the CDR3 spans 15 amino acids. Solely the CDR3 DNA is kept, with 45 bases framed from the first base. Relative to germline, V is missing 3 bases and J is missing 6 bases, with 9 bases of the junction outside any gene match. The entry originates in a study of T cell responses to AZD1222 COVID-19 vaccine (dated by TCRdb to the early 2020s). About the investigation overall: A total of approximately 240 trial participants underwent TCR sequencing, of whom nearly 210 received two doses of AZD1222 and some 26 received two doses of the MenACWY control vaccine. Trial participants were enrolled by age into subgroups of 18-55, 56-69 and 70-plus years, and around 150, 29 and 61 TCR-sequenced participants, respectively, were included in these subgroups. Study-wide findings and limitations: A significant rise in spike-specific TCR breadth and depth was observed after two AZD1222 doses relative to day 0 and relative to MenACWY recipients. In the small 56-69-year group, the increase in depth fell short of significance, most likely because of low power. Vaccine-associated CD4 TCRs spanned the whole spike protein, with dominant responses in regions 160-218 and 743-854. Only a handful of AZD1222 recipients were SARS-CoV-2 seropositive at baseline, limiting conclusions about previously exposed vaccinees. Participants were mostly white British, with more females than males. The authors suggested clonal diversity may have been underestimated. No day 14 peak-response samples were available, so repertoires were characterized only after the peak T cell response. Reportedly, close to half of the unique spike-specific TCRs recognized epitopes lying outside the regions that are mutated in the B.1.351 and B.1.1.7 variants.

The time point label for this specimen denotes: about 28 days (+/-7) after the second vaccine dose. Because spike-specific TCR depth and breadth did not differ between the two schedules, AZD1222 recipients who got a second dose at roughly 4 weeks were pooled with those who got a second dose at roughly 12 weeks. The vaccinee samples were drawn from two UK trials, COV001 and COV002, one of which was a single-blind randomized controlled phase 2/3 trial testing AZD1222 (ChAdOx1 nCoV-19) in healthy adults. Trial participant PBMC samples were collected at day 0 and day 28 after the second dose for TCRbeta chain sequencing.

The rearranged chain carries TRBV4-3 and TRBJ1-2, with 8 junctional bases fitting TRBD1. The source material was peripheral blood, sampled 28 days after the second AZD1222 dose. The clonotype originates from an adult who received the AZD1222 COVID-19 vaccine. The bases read TGCGCCAGCAGCCAGGGGTCCAGGGGGCTCCATGGCTACACCTTC. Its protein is CASSQGSRGLHGYTF.